The clone carrying this T cell receptor beta chain has ten or more counts. This entry belongs to a study of read filtering for tumor transcriptome and immune sequencing. As for the study in general: Patients were 17 male and about 15 female, mean age roughly 68 years, range about 47 to 80.

From about 0.4 ug of RNA, a library with molecular barcoded alpha/delta and beta/gamma adaptors was made. TCRdb redid the calling of the reads with MiXCR, one entry per CDR3 protein. The profile shows some 130,000 distinct CDR3 sequences, less than 15% of them singletons. This CDR3 is 16 amino acids long. Trimming at V came to 3 bases and at J to 3 bases, leaving 6 bases not matched to a gene. Germline V lookup: CDR1 SGHVS, CDR2 FQNEAQ. The J gene is TRBJ2-4, the V gene TRBV7-8; 9 bases are shared with TRBD2. The specimen sequenced was a population of CD138-negative cells sorted from bone marrow. This receptor was obtained from a donor at least 40 years old with multiple myeloma. The CDR3 region is CASSFSGSSGKNIQYF. The CDR3 coding sequence is TGTGCCAGCAGCTTTAGCGGGAGCTCTGGCAAAAACATTCAGTACTTC. Full variable domain (missing parts from reference TRBV7-8 and TRBJ2-4): GAGVSQSPRYKVAKRGQDVALRCDPISGHVSLFWYQQALGQGPEFLTYFQNEAQLDKSGLPSDRFFAERPEGSVSTLKIQRTQQEDSAVYLCASSFSGSSGKNIQYFGAGTRLSVL.